In this sample, the clone carrying this T cell receptor beta chain turned up many times. Antigen: not known. Bulk tissue was left unsorted, and RNA and DNA were co-extracted from 20-30 mg of it. Surgeons resected the patients' primary liver carcinomas. This record comes from a study of tumor-infiltrating lymphocytes in primary liver carcinoma. The researchers produced TCR beta cDNA from 500 to 550 ng total RNA with a constant-region primer. For TCR beta, libraries were produced by three nested multiplex PCR rounds using slightly modified ARM-PCR. TCRdb re-called the multiplex PCR reads with MiXCR, one entry per CDR3 protein. The data show around 70,000 distinct CDR3 sequences, nearly 70% seen once. Overall study results and limits: Only about 8-24% of top clones occurred in every one of the five tumor regions. Tumor region pairs showed greater overlap than either tumor-adjacent or tumor-blood pairs did. Tumor top-250-clone fraction significantly exceeded that of blood (p = 0.039).

This sequence originates from a man aged 35 to 55 with primary liver carcinoma and hepatitis B virus infection. The sequencing input was liver tumor tissue from sampling region 4. Subset here: tumor region T4, right-lateral pole.

For the CDR3, the DNA is TGTGCCAGCAGTAATAGCGGGGAGACAGATACGCAGTATTTT. Protein: CASSNSGETDTQYF. This sequence joins TRBV28 and TRBJ2-3; 8 bases match TRBD2. V lost 5 bases and J lost 3; bases outside the gene matches: 4. The germline V gene has CDR1 MDHEN and CDR2 SYDVKM. The CDR3 runs to 14 residues.